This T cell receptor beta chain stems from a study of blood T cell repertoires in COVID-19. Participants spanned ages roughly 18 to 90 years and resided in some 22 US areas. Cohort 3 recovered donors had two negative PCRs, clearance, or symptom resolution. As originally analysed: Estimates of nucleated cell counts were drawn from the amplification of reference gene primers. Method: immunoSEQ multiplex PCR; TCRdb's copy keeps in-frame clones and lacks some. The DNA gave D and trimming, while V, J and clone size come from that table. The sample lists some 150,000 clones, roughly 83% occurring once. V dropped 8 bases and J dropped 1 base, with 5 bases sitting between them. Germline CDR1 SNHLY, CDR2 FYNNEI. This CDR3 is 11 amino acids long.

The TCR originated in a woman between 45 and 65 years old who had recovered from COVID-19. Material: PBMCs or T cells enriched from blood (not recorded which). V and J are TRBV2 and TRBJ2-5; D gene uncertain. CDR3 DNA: TGTGCCAGCGGAGTCCAAGAGACCCAGTACTTC. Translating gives CASGVQETQYF.